This passage covers 11 T cell receptor beta chains from one sample sequenced in a study of cytomegalovirus exposure and HLA in healthy donors. A multiplex PCR was run with 60 Vbeta primers and 13 Jbeta primers. The repertoire was sequenced with immunoSEQ multiplex PCR; TCRdb's copy has only in-frame clones and lacks some. The table lists about 140,000 clones, 80% of them singletons, with around 4.1% in the top ten. Sequences were obtained from PBMCs. The receptors shown here come from a middle-aged man in good health and CMV-seronegative.

The V call is TRBV2, the J call TRBJ1-6; TRBD1 is a possible D gene (6 bases). The CDR3 totals 15 residues. CDR1 and CDR2 from the germline V gene are SNHLY and FYNNEI. With 7 bases removed from V and 7 bases from J, the gap between germline ends came to 17 bases. CDR3: CASKIRDTANSPLHF. The CDR3 nucleotides read TGTGCCAGCAAAATCCGGGACACCGCCAATTCACCCCTCCACTTT.

The V gene is TRBV2, the J gene TRBJ1-5; TRBD1 is a possible D gene (5 bases). Looked up from germline, CDR1 is SNHLY and CDR2 is FYNNEI. The CDR3 has 13 residues. V was shortened by 4 bases and J by 3 bases, with 7 bases between the two germline ends. The CDR3 sequence: CASSARVNQPQHF. The CDR3, as DNA: TGTGCCAGCAGTGCCAGGGTCAATCAGCCCCAGCATTTT.

The chain uses TRBV18 and TRBJ1-1, with D possibly TRBD1 on 6 matching bases. The CDR3 has 14 residues. With 6 bases removed from V and 0 bases from J, the gap between germline ends came to 11 bases. CDR1 is KGHSH and CDR2 is LQKENI in the germline V gene. CDR3 nucleotides: TGTGCCAGCTCTCAAGGACAGATGAACACTGAAGCTTTCTTT. Translating it yields CASSQGQMNTEAFF.

The gene calls are TRBV19 and TRBJ2-7, with TRBD2 matching 12 bases. In germline, CDR1 is LNHDA, CDR2 SQIVND (reference sequence). This CDR3 has 18 amino acids. The J segment lost 6 bases and the V segment lost 4 bases, leaving 16 bases of the junction unmatched. CDR3 in amino acids: CASSRWVLAGGDVSEQYF. CDR3 DNA sequence: TGTGCCAGTAGTAGGTGGGTACTAGCGGGGGGAGATGTGAGCGAGCAGTACTTC.

The count of this clone is one. V and J are TRBV19 and TRBJ1-6, with a tentative D call TRBD1 (6 bases). Germline V gene data show CDR1 as LNHDA and CDR2 as SQIVND (reference sequence). V dropped 0 bases and J dropped 0 bases, with 15 bases sitting between them. This CDR3 is built from 19 residues. The CDR3 is CASSIDFPGQPSYNSPLHF. CDR3 nucleotide sequence: TGTGCCAGTAGTATAGATTTTCCAGGACAGCCCTCCTATAATTCACCCCTCCACTTT.

The chain links TRBV10-1 to TRBJ2-7; the match to TRBD1 covers 9 bases. After removal of 4 bases from V and 6 bases from J, the junction contained 10 bases not matched to a gene. Germline loops: CDR1 WNHNN, CDR2 SYGVQD (reference sequence). The CDR3 is made up of 15 amino acids. CDR3 amino acids: CASSASGTGPLEQYF. The CDR3 DNA reads as TGCGCCAGCAGTGCTTCCGGGACAGGGCCTCTCGAGCAGTACTTC.

V and J are TRBV5-1 and TRBJ2-3, with 9 bases that match TRBD1. Looked up from germline, CDR1 is SGHRS and CDR2 is YFSETQ. The CDR3 spans 18 residues. V gave up 6 bases and J gave up 4 bases; unmatched junction bases: 18. The CDR3 DNA follows: TGCGCCAGCACCAATGGTGGCTCCGGGACAGGGTACGCAGATACGCAGTATTTT. Amino acids: CASTNGGSGTGYADTQYF.

This chain uses TRBV5-3 with TRBJ1-5; D perhaps matches TRBD1 (6 bases). TRBV5-3 is an open reading frame, and its role is uncertain. This CDR3 is 16 amino acids long. Trimming removed 5 bases at V and 3 bases at J, with 18 bases between. The CDR3: CARRINHRVINQPQHF. CDR3 sequence (DNA): TGTGCCAGAAGGATAAACCACAGGGTAATCAATCAGCCCCAGCATTTT.

The chain has TRBV7-8 and TRBJ1-2; 7 nucleotides match TRBD1. Germline V gives CDR1 SGHVS, CDR2 FQNEAQ. This CDR3 is built from 14 residues. V dropped 8 bases and J dropped 2; count of bases not matched to a gene: 8. For the CDR3, the DNA is TGTGCCAGCTCCCGAGAGGGGGCGAACTATGGCTACACCTTC. Translation: CASSREGANYGYTF.

This clone was detected only a few times. The gene calls are TRBV7-2 and TRBJ1-1, with 8 positions matching TRBD1. CDR1 SGHTA and CDR2 FQGNSA come from the germline V gene. V was clipped by 5 bases and J by 6 bases; unmatched bases: 5. The CDR3 is 13 amino acids. The CDR3 is CASSDRTGPEAFF. The CDR3 DNA follows: TGTGCCAGCAGCGATAGGACAGGGCCTGAAGCTTTCTTT.

The chain links TRBV27 to TRBJ1-1; D gene uncertain. CDR1 is MNHEY, CDR2 SMNVEV, per germline (reference sequence). CDR3 length equals 13 residues. With 3 bases removed from V and 11 bases from J, the gap between germline ends came to 16 bases. CDR3 nucleotides: TGTGCCAGCAGTTTGGACGGGGAACTTGCGGCTTTCTTT. As protein: CASSLDGELAAFF.